This TCR beta chain was observed in a study of blood T cells in healthy people across ages. V gave up 1 base and J gave up 1 base, with 13 bases separating them. CDR1 SGHTA and CDR2 FQGNSA come from the germline V gene. The CDR3 has 16 amino acids. The second PCR ran about 7 to 12 cycles with a sample-barcoded 5' primer and J-beta primers. TCRdb called the 5' RACE reads again in MiXCR, with one record for every CDR3 protein. The sample contains about 670,000 distinct CDR3 sequences, around 50% of which appear only once. Remarks on this clonotype: Its antigen is currently unknown.

Findings and limits, study-wide: Long-lived donors exceeded aged donors in naive CD4+ cells and diversity. PBMCs were not sorted, which prevented a conclusive comparison of naive versus antigen-experienced cells. Older individuals had lower TCR beta diversity per million T cells (the decline was roughly linear).

With each sample, at least 5 micrograms of total RNA were extracted. The sequenced sample was blood. The sequence came from a woman of 80 years or more in good health. The chain carries TRBV7-2 and TRBJ2-5, with D unresolved. CDR3 residues: CASSLGDTVIQETQYF. DNA of the CDR3: TGTGCCAGCAGCTTAGGAGACACGGTGATCCAAGAGACCCAGTACTTC.